The 24 T cell receptor beta chains listed next were all sequenced from one sample in a study of blood T cell repertoires in COVID-19. Clones were sequenced by immunoSEQ multiplex PCR, and TCRdb holds only the in-frame ones, with some missing. The sample yields roughly 29,000 clones, 60% to 80% seen once. Sequencing input: peripheral blood. The receptors shown here come from a woman aged 65 to 85 with active or convalescent COVID-19.

Only a few counts were recorded for this clone. This chain links TRBV27 with TRBJ1-2; the D gene is possibly TRBD1 (5 bases). The CDR3 is made up of 17 amino acids. Germline values: CDR1 MNHEY, CDR2 SMNVEV (reference sequence). Trimming cost V 5 bases and J 0 bases, with 19 bases left between them. CDR3 in DNA: TGTGCCAGCAGTCCCATCTCGACAGACTTTACTAACTATGGCTACACCTTC. It encodes CASSPISTDFTNYGYTF.

V is TRBV5-1 and J is TRBJ1-6, with 8 bases that match TRBD1. The CDR3 covers 18 residues. CDR1 SGHRS and CDR2 YFSETQ come from the germline V gene. Germline trimming cut 2 bases from V and 0 bases from J; bases unmatched to any gene: 7. The CDR3 DNA reads as TGCGCCAGCAGCTTTAGCACAGGGGGGAACTCCTATAATTCACCCCTCCACTTT. This translates into CASSFSTGGNSYNSPLHF.

The rearrangement joins TRBV27 to TRBJ2-7; tentatively, D is TRBD1 (5 bases). Trimming cost V 6 bases and J 1 base, with 13 bases left between them. Germline lookup yields CDR1 MNHEY and CDR2 SMNVEV (reference sequence). This CDR3 region has 14 residues. The CDR3 region is CASRLTAGSYEQYF. CDR3 nucleotides: TGTGCCAGCAGATTGACAGCCGGATCCTACGAGCAGTACTTC.

The chain joins TRBV5-1 to TRBJ1-4; D uncertain. Germline CDR1 and CDR2: SGHRS and YFSETQ. This CDR3 has 15 residues. Trimming pared 4 bases from V and 8 bases from J, leaving 18 bases between. The CDR3 reads CASSHSLEEGEKLFF. CDR3 DNA: TGCGCCAGCAGCCATAGCCTGGAGGAAGGGGAAAAACTGTTTTTT. The full variable domain, with the rest looked up from reference TRBV5-1 and TRBJ1-4, is KAGVTQTPRYLIKTRGQQVTLSCSPISGHRSVSWYQQTPGQGLQFLFEYFSETQRNKGNFPGRFSGRQFSNSRSEMNVSTLELGDSALYLCASSHSLEEGEKLFFGSGTQLSVL.

This clone occurred a few times. V usage is TRBV6-5 and J usage is TRBJ1-1; a possible D gene is TRBD1 (5 bases). Trimming left V 6 bases short and J 5 bases short, with 19 bases between. Germline assignment: CDR1 MNHEY and CDR2 SVGAGI. The CDR3 is made up of 15 amino acids. This CDR3 is CASSRRENLGTEAFF. The CDR3 region has the DNA TGTGCCAGCAGCCGCAGGGAAAACCTGGGGACTGAAGCTTTCTTT.

The genes are TRBV5-4 and TRBJ2-7, with 8 bases that match TRBD1. Per germline, CDR1 SGHNT and CDR2 YYREEE (reference sequence). The J segment lost 3 bases and the V segment lost 5 bases, leaving 4 bases of the junction unmatched. CDR3 length equals 13 residues. The CDR3 sequence is CASSSDRGYEQYF. The CDR3 coding sequence is TGTGCCAGCAGTTCAGACAGGGGCTACGAGCAGTACTTC.

The J gene is TRBJ1-1, the V gene TRBV7-8; D gene uncertain. CDR1 SGHVS and CDR2 FQNEAQ come from the germline V gene. CDR3 length: 13 residues. V was shortened by 2 bases and J by 8 bases, with 12 bases between the two germline ends. CDR3 sequence reads: CASSLLEGAEAFF. The CDR3 coding sequence is TGTGCCAGCAGCTTATTGGAGGGAGCAGAAGCTTTCTTT.

This clone was detected only a few times. The chain recombines TRBV21-1 with TRBJ2-5; TRBD1 was called by the table and not checked on the DNA. TRBV21-1 is annotated as a pseudogene. CDR3 length: 15 amino acids. CDR3 sequence: CASSKVDSVQETQYF. DNA for the CDR3: TGTGCCAGCAGCAAAGTAGACAGTGTCCAAGAGACCCAGTACTTC.

CDR3 amino acids: CASSLVRNTGELFF. The CDR3 DNA reads TGTGCCAGCAGCTTAGTCAGGAACACCGGGGAGCTGTTTTTT. The chain is built from TRBV7-2 and TRBJ2-2; the D is unclear. The CDR3 extends over 14 amino acids. Trimming pared 1 base from V and 1 base from J, leaving 4 bases between. CDR1 and CDR2 from the germline V gene are SGHTA and FQGNSA.

V usage is TRBV2 and J usage is TRBJ1-2; D remains ambiguous. The CDR3 runs to 13 residues. With 7 bases removed from V and 4 bases from J, the gap between germline ends came to 13 bases. Per germline, CDR1 SNHLY and CDR2 FYNNEI. CDR3 amino acids: CASNARKTYGYTF. In DNA, the CDR3 is TGTGCCAGCAATGCCAGGAAGACCTATGGCTACACCTTC.

The chain has TRBV29-1 and TRBJ2-7; possibly TRBD2 for D (5 bases). The CDR3 sequence is 16 residues long. Trimming took 0 bases from V and 0 from J, leaving 15 bases between them. Germline V gene sequence: CDR1 SQVTM, CDR2 ANQGSEA. The CDR3 DNA sequence: TGCAGCGTTGAAGACACGGGCGGGCCTAGCTCCTACGAGCAGTACTTC. Its protein product is CSVEDTGGPSSYEQYF.

The chain is built from TRBV5-5 and TRBJ1-6, with D unclear. This CDR3 is 15 amino acids long. The germline V gene has CDR1 SGHKS and CDR2 YYEKEE (reference sequence). Trimming left V 4 bases short and J 5 bases short, with 13 bases between. The CDR3 nucleotides read TGTGCCAGCAGCGACCGGGCGGGTGATAATTCACCCCTCCACTTT. Amino acids: CASSDRAGDNSPLHF. The full variable domain, rest sourced from reference TRBV5-5 and TRBJ1-6, is DAGVTQSPTHLIKTRGQQVTLRCSPISGHKSVSWYQQVLGQGPQFIFQYYEKEERGRGNFPDRFSARQFPNYSSELNVNALLLGDSALYLCASSDRAGDNSPLHFGNGTRLTVT.

In DNA form, the CDR3 reads TGTGCCAGCAGCTTAGACGGGACTAGCGGGGGAAAGCAGTTCTTC. As protein: CASSLDGTSGGKQFF. The chain recombines TRBV7-9 with TRBJ2-1; TRBD2 aligns across 14 bases. V shed 1 base, J shed 11 bases, and the junction held 4 bases outside the gene matches. CDR1 is SEHNR and CDR2 is FQNEAQ in the germline V gene (reference sequence). The CDR3 covers 15 residues. The full variable domain, rest sourced from reference TRBV7-9 and TRBJ2-1, is DTGVSQNPRHKITKRGQNVTFRCDPISEHNRLYWYRQTLGQGPEFLTYFQNEAQLEKSRLLSDRFSAERPKGSFSTLEIQRTEQGDSAMYLCASSLDGTSGGKQFFGPGTRLTVL.

The chain carries TRBV4-3 and TRBJ2-1; D is perhaps TRBD2 (6 bases). This CDR3 comprises 17 residues. V was pared by 1 base and J by 7 bases, with 20 bases between. From germline, CDR1 is LGHNA and CDR2 YSLEER. For the CDR3, the DNA is TGCGCCAGCAGCCAAGGCGGTGGCGGGGTAAAAGCAAATGAGCAGTTCTTC. As protein: CASSQGGGGVKANEQFF.

This chain links TRBV19 with TRBJ2-7; 10 bases are shared with TRBD1. CDR3 size: 14 residues. Germline V gene sequence: CDR1 LNHDA, CDR2 SQIVND (reference sequence). The V segment lost 5 bases and the J segment 7 bases; nucleotides outside the gene matches: 8. The DNA of the CDR3 is TGTGCCAGTAGTCGGACAGGGGGGTACGGGGAGCAGTACTTC. This translates into CASSRTGGYGEQYF.

The chain employs TRBV5-4 and TRBJ1-2, with D perhaps TRBD1 (5 bases). Germline CDR1 reads SGHNT; CDR2 reads YYREEE (reference sequence). The CDR3 loop spans 13 amino acids. V shed 5 bases and J shed 4 bases, with 12 bases lying between them. This CDR3 reads CASRPAGVYGYTF. As DNA, the CDR3 is TGTGCCAGCAGGCCTGCGGGGGTCTATGGCTACACCTTC.

The J gene is TRBJ1-1, the V gene TRBV6-5, with 7 bases identical to TRBD1. CDR1 and CDR2 (germline): MNHEY, SVGAGI. The CDR3 totals 16 residues. Germline trimming cut 0 bases from V and 2 bases from J; bases unmatched to any gene: 6. CDR3 sequence: CASSYSPTGINTEAFF. DNA for the CDR3: TGTGCCAGCAGTTACTCACCGACAGGGATAAACACTGAAGCTTTCTTT.

As DNA, the CDR3 is TGTGCCAGCAGCGTAGGGGGACAGACCCCTTTGTCCTACAATGAGCAGTTCTTC. Translating gives CASSVGGQTPLSYNEQFF. V gene TRBV9 combines with J gene TRBJ2-1; TRBD1 matches 7 bases. The CDR3 totals 18 residues. After removal of 0 bases from V and 1 base from J, the junction contained 10 bases not matched to a gene. CDR1 and CDR2 from the germline V gene are SGDLS and YYNGEE. The full variable domain, in which reference TRBV9 and TRBJ2-1 provide the parts outside the CDR3, is DSGVTQTPKHLITATGQRVTLRCSPRSGDLSVYWYQQSLDQGLQFLIQYYNGEERAKGNILERFSAQQFPDLHSELNLSSLELGDSALYFCASSVGGQTPLSYNEQFFGPGTRLTVL.

The chain uses TRBV30 and TRBJ2-6, with 9 bases that match TRBD1. Germline trimming cut 1 base from V and 2 bases from J; bases unmatched to any gene: 6. CDR1 and CDR2 from the germline V gene are GTSNPN and SVGIG (reference sequence). This CDR3 is 17 amino acids long. The CDR3 DNA follows: TGTGCCTGGAGTGGAAGGACAGGGGTTCCTGGGGCCAACGTCCTGACTTTC. Its translation: CAWSGRTGVPGANVLTF.

V usage is TRBV19 and J usage is TRBJ2-7; weak D call: TRBD2 (6 bases). With 0 bases removed from V and 3 bases from J, the gap between germline ends came to 15 bases. This CDR3 spans 16 amino acids. The germline V gene has CDR1 LNHDA and CDR2 SQIVND (reference sequence). Here the CDR3 reads CASSIDMGTRFYEQYF. For the CDR3, the DNA is TGTGCCAGTAGTATAGATATGGGGACTCGGTTCTACGAGCAGTACTTC.

The chain has TRBV19 and TRBJ1-5; D is undetermined. Germline CDR1 LNHDA, CDR2 SQIVND (reference sequence). V was pared by 6 bases and J by 1 base, with 13 bases between. The CDR3 runs to 15 residues. This chain's CDR3 is CASRPRVGSNQPQHF. CDR3 nucleotides: TGTGCCAGTAGGCCCCGGGTTGGGAGCAATCAGCCCCAGCATTTT.

The chain is built from TRBV27 and TRBJ1-2; perhaps TRBD1 as D (5 bases). V shed 3 bases and J shed 4 bases, with 21 bases lying between them. This CDR3 comprises 17 residues. Germline V lookup: CDR1 MNHEY, CDR2 SMNVEV (reference sequence). CDR3 in DNA: TGTGCCAGCAGTTTTCAACAGGCCTTAGGGTACAGCTATGGCTACACCTTC. Protein sequence: CASSFQQALGYSYGYTF.

V and J are TRBV29-1 and TRBJ2-1; 9 nucleotides line up with TRBD2. This CDR3 has 15 amino acids. The germline V gene has CDR1 SQVTM and CDR2 ANQGSEA. V was clipped by 8 bases and J by 7 bases; unmatched bases: 15. CDR3 bases: TGCAGCCACGGCGGTAGGGCTAGCGGGGATAATGAGCAGTTCTTC. This translates into CSHGGRASGDNEQFF.

A single count supports this clone. V and J are TRBV30 and TRBJ1-1; TRBD1 might be the D (6 bases). This CDR3 region has 14 residues. CDR1 is GTSNPN and CDR2 is SVGIG in the germline V gene (reference sequence). The V end lost 5 bases, the J end lost 0 bases, and 13 bases lay between the germline ends. Here the CDR3 DNA reads TGTGCCTGGTCGAACAGGGCCATGAACACTGAAGCTTTCTTT. It yields the protein CAWSNRAMNTEAFF.